This entry concerns a single TCR beta chain. TCRdb analysed the RT-PCR reads with MiXCR anew, one entry per CDR3 protein. In the table there are 500,000 to 550,000 distinct CDR3 sequences, approximately 24% of which are singletons. These data originate in a study of response to subunit inactivated influenza vaccine. The CDR3 runs to 16 residues. V was shortened by 3 bases and J by 3 bases, with 16 bases between the two germline ends. The germline gives CDR1 MDHEN, CDR2 SYDVKM. A further study also used this sample, focusing on T cells expressing NK-cell markers. That work states: UMIs accompanied the 5'RACE template switching by which TCR beta cDNA was made. Cells sorted as CD3+CD56+NKG2C+, CD3+CD56+NKG2C- and CD3+CD56-NKG2C+ T cells supplied the TCR beta repertoires. NKG2C+ dominant clonotypes from 5 to 7 donors made up about 1.0-8% of CD8+ T cells. Also leading the CD3+CD56-NKG2C+ fraction in several donors were these clonotypes. Whether expanded NKG2C+ T cell clones were HCMV-specific remained unclear.

This receptor was identified in a man aged 50 to 59 who received an inactivated influenza vaccine. Sample: CD4+ T cells sorted from PBMCs, taken 11 to 12 days after vaccination. The chain has TRBV28 and TRBJ2-3, with D uncertain. CDR3: CASSLKGFRRTDTQYF. The CDR3 nucleotides read TGTGCCAGCAGTTTGAAAGGGTTCCGGCGGACAGATACGCAGTATTTT.